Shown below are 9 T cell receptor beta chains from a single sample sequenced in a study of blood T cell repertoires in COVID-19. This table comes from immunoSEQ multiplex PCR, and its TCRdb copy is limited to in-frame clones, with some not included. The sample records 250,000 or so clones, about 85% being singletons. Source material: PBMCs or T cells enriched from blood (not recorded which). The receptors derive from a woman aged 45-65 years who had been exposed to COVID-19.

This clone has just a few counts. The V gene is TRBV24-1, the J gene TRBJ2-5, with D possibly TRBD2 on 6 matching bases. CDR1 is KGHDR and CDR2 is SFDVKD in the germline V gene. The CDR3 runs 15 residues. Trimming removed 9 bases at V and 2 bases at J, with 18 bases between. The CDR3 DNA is TGTGCCACCTCTAGATATGGGGGGTCACAAGAGACCCAGTACTTC. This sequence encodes CATSRYGGSQETQYF.

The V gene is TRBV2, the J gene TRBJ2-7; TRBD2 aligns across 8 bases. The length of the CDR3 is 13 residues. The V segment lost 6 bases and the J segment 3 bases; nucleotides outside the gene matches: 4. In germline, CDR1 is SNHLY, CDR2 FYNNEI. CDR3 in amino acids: CASRASGGYEQYF. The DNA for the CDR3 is TGTGCCAGCAGGGCCAGCGGGGGCTACGAGCAGTACTTC. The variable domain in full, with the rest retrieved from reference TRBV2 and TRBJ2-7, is EPEVTQTPSHQVTQMGQEVILRCVPISNHLYFYWYRQILGQKVEFLVSFYNNEISEKSEIFDDQFSVERPDGSNFTLKIRSTKLEDSAMYFCASRASGGYEQYFGPGTRLTVT.

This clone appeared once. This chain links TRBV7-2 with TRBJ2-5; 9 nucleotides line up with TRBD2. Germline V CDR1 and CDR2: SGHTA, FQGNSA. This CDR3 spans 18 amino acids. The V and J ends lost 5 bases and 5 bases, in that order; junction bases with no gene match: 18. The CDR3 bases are TGTGCCAGCAGCGCACCTCCGGGGGCGAGCGGGGGGTTTGAGACCCAGTACTTC. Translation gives CASSAPPGASGGFETQYF.

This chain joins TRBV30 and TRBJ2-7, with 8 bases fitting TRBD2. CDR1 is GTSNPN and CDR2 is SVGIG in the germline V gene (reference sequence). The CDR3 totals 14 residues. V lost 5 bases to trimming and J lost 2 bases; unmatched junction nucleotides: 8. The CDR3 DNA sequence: TGTGCCTGGGGTATAGCGGGAACGGCCTACGAGCAGTACTTC. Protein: CAWGIAGTAYEQYF.

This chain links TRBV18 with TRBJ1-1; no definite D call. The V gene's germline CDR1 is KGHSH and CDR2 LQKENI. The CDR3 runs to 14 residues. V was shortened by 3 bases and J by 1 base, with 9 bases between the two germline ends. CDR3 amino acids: CASSPLAGNTEAFF. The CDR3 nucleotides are TGTGCCAGCTCACCCCTGGCGGGGAACACTGAAGCTTTCTTT.

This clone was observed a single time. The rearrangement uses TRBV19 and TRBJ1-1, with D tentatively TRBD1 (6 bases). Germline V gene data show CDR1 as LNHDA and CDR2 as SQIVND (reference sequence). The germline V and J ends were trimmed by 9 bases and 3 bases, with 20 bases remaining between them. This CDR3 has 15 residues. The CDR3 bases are TGTGCCAGCAAACCAACAGGGCCCTTAGACACTGAAGCTTTCTTT. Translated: CASKPTGPLDTEAFF.

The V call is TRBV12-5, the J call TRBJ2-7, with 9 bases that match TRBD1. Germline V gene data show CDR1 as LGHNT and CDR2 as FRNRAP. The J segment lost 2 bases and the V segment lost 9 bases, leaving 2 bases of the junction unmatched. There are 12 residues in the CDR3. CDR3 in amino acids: CASRDRAYEQYF. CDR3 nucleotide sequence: TGTGCTAGCCGGGACAGGGCCTACGAGCAGTACTTC.

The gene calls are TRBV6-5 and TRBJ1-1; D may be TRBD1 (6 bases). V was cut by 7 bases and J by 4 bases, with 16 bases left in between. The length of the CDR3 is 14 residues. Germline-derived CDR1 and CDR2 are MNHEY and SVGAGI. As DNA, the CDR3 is TGTGCCAGCAACAGACAGGTTTCTCTCACTGAAGCTTTCTTT. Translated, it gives CASNRQVSLTEAFF.

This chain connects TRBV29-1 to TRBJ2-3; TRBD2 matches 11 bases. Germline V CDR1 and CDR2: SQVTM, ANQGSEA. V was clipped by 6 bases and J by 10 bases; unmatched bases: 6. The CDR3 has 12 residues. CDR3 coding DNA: TGCAGCGTCCAGACTAGCGGGGTAGCGCAGTATTTT. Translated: CSVQTSGVAQYF.